The source of this T cell receptor (beta chain) is a study of blood T cell repertoires in COVID-19. About the research overall: Samples of COVID-19 (acute and convalescent) were obtained from the United States, Italy and Spain. T cells, B-cell-depleted T cells, or PBMCs supplied cDNA or gDNA.

In the authors' workflow: Estimates of nucleated cell counts were drawn from the amplification of reference gene primers. Libraries were prepared by immunoSEQ multiplex PCR; TCRdb keeps only in-frame clonotypes and omits some of them. V and J calls and clone size are given by that table; D and trimming were obtained from the DNA. The sample lists fewer than 300,000 clones; approximately 77% were seen once. V lost 9 bases and J lost 3; bases outside the gene matches: 11. CDR3 length equals 14 residues. Germline V gives CDR1 SNHLY, CDR2 FYNNEI. Sequencing was done on a sample of peripheral blood. The sequence was collected from a woman younger than 30 with acute or convalescent COVID-19. The rearrangement joins TRBV2 to TRBJ2-7; 7 nucleotides agree with TRBD1. This chain's CDR3 is CASSDGTENYEQYF. The CDR3 region has the DNA TGTGCCAGTTCAGATGGGACAGAAAACTACGAGCAGTACTTC.